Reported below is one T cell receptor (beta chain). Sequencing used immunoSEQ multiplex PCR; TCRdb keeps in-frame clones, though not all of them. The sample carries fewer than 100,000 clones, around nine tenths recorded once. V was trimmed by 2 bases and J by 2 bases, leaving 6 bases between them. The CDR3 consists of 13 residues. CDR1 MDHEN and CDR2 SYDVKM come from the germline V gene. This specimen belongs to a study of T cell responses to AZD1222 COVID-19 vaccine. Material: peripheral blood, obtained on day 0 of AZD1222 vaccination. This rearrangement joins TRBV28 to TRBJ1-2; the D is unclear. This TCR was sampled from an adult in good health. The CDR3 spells CASSLRKNYGYTF. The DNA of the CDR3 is TGTGCCAGCAGTTTACGGAAAAACTATGGCTACACCTTC.